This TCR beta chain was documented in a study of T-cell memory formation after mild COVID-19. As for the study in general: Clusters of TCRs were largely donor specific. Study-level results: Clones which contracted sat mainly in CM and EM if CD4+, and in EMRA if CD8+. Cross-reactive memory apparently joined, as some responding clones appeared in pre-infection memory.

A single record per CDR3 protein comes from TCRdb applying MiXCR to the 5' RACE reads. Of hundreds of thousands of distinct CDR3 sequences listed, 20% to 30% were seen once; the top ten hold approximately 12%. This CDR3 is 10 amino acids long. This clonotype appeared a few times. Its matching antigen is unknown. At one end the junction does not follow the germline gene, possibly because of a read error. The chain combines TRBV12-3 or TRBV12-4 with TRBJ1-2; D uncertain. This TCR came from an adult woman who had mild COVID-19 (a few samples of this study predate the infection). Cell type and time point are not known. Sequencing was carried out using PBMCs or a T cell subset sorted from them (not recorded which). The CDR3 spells CASSFRTAVF. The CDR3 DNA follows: TGTGCCAGCAGTTTTAGGACCGCCGTCTTC.